This TCR beta chain originates from a study of cytomegalovirus exposure and HLA in healthy donors (TCRdb year 2017). Regarding the complete study: According to an earlier analysis of a few hundred of the donors, about 179 million T cells yielded roughly 110 million unique TCR beta sequences and around 280 Gb of sequence data. Rather than using new phenotypic data, the later analysis identified candidate immune exposures from TCR beta sequences and from how often those sequences occurred across donors. Donor age, sex, ethnicity and CMV serostatus were collected together with the repertoire data. A later genetic analysis used genome-wide SNP genotypes for about 65% of the roughly 670 donors, treating that subset as a discovery cohort. Because of strong linkage in the cohort, roughly five DR-DQ haplotypes were treated as single units for association and clustering. Using immunosequencing, the study profiled T cell repertoires from around 670 subjects and related those repertoires to cytomegalovirus serostatus. HLA typing covered class I and class II loci at four-digit resolution. Besides the first cohort of 666 subjects, a separate validation cohort made up of over a hundred different subjects was used. A later analysis re-analyzed previously published TCR beta repertoires from 600 to 850 donors and added high-resolution HLA genotyping to study TCR occurrence patterns. The study combined high-throughput TCR immunosequencing, statistical association of individual TCRs with disease status, and machine learning to predict cytomegalovirus infection status. On average, around 240,000 unique TCR beta nucleotide sequences were sequenced per donor among a few hundred genotyped donors of the cohort, with 15% to 20% of those sequences being non-productive. An earlier analysis of approximately 630 of the donors applied high-throughput TCR beta sequencing to assess whether each TCR beta V gene segment acted as functional or pseudogenic. The study aimed to test whether signatures of past pathogen exposure could be identified by cataloging public T cell receptors. Of the roughly 400 genotyped donors, approximately 82% fell in the genetic ancestry cluster associated with self-reported Caucasian donors. Typing coverage differed by locus: A, B, C, DRB1 and DQB1 were typed in roughly 620-630 donors, DQA1 in about 560, DPA1 in some 610, and DPB1 in 472. Every discovery cohort repertoire had been produced on one sequencing platform. About 330 gigabases of sequencing data and 70 million to 100 million unique TCR sequences made up an early release that covered under 750 HLA-typed donors.

The study at large found these results: According to the authors, the approach could potentially be generalized to other disease states and immunological phenotypes. The classifier was reported to diagnose cytomegalovirus status with high specificity and sensitivity in both the original cohort and the validation cohort. A cluster of highly shared sequence variants was judged likely to be a technical artifact of the sequencing pipeline. According to a later analysis, most CMV-associated TCR beta chains appeared to be HLA-restricted, and the HLA associations seemed to be driven largely by CMV exposure. Across donors, most TCR sequences were observed very rarely, whereas some public TCRs were present in many individuals. Presence/absence analyses assumed roughly uniform sequencing depth across donors, an assumption that may not hold. Because counts were too low, roughly 18 rarely observed V segments, including chromosome 9 orphons, were left out of the earlier analysis of about 620 of the donors. Correlated functional status among segregating V segments might be attributable to linkage disequilibrium, but an unknown experimental factor could not be ruled out. V-gene and J-gene trimming of TCR beta chains was associated with a missense DCLRE1C variant in a later genetic analysis, and the association was replicated in an independent cohort. In a later analysis, the rate of TCR association differed among HLA loci, with DRB1 alleles having the most associated TCRs and HLA-C alleles having the fewest. In a later analysis, HLA-associated TCR beta chains showed more clonal expansion and lower generation probabilities than non-associated chains that were equally common. Because HLA typing was missing for some donors at each locus, association tests included only the typed subset. The study listed 150 to 200 TCR beta chains as associated with cytomegalovirus. A later analysis reported that several top co-occurrence clusters appeared linked to parvovirus B19, influenza, CMV and Epstein-Barr virus. In this cohort, only TCR beta chains were sequenced, and detectable features were limited by the absence of alpha or paired-chain data. A later analysis associated about 17,000 TCR beta sequences with specific HLA alleles at a false discovery rate of 0.05. Some IMGT-functional V segments, including TRBV6-2 and TRBV6-3, could not be told apart with the 87-base-pair reads, so those segments were excluded. A few of the identified cytomegalovirus-associated TCR beta chains were confirmed in vitro to be specific for cytomegalovirus antigens. In an earlier analysis of some 500 of the donors, most TCR beta V segments appeared in productive rearrangements about 87% or about 30% of the time, broadly matching IMGT annotations. A further reported finding was that TCR beta sequences accurately predicted the HLA-A and HLA-B alleles for most subjects in the first cohort. The only immune exposure information available for the cohort was CMV serostatus. When HLA alleles, especially DR and DQ, strongly co-occurred, TCR associations were difficult to assign to individual alleles. In a later genetic analysis, fewer N-insertions in productive TCRs were reported among donors in an Asian-associated ancestry cluster than the roughly 700-donor mean.

The cohort was made up of approximately 700 healthy bone marrow donors. At the time of sampling, every cohort member was nominally healthy, though immune exposures that went unrecorded were likely present. The donor was CMV seronegative and belonged to the group of 350 to 400 seronegative cohort members. A peripheral blood sample was provided by each donor, and peripheral blood mononuclear cells were used for TCR beta sequencing. Genomic DNA was extracted from the blood cell samples with the Qiagen DNeasy Blood Extraction Kit. The CDR3 goes from the cysteine to the phenylalanine over 16 residues. The sequence is cut down to CDR3 DNA, 48 bases in frame from base 1. The germline V gene sets CDR1 to SGHTA and CDR2 to FQGTGA. Trimming accounts for 5 bases at V and 0 bases at J, while the number of junction bases matched to no gene is 7. The library was prepared using the immunoSEQ multiplex PCR assay. A mixture of 60 forward primers for TCR Vbeta segments and 13 reverse primers for TCR Jbeta segments was used in the multiplex PCR. A multiplex PCR assay on genomic DNA amplified the CDR3 region of rearranged TCR beta genes. Amplified TCR beta libraries were sequenced as 87-base-pair reads on the Illumina HiSeq System. As for the original processing: Across the roughly 600 repertoires, a later analysis counted 78 million or so unique TCR beta chains, roughly 11 million of which were shared by at least two donors. To remove PCR and sequencing errors, raw reads were error-corrected and collapsed into unique sequences using a nearest-neighbor algorithm that merged closely related sequences. V, D and J gene segments were assigned by aligning CDR3 sequences to IMGT reference sequences. Each retained sequence needed at least a six-nucleotide match to both a V gene segment and a J gene segment. A rearrangement was called productive if the CDR3 had no stop codons and remained in frame with V and J, and every other rearrangement was called non-productive. CDR3 was defined according to IMGT convention as the region running from the second conserved V-encoded cysteine to the conserved J-encoded phenylalanine. The earlier analysis of about 590 of the donors excluded sequences that lacked an unambiguous match to a single V gene segment. In an earlier analysis of approximately 590 of the donors, a V segment was called functional when productive rearrangements were above 56.7%, and segregating when the standard deviation between donors exceeded 5%. A statistical classification framework was built to diagnose cytomegalovirus status from the catalog of TCR beta chain sequences. A later analysis assigned V and J genes by comparing TCR nucleotide sequences with IMGT/GENE-DB human TR gene sequences. The TCRdist pipeline was used in a later analysis to assign CDR3 sequences and most-parsimonious VDJ recombination scenarios. In a later analysis, every TCR beta chain was defined by the combination of its CDR3 amino acid sequence and its V-gene family, and reads without a unique V-gene family were dropped. To address suspected cross-contamination and a sequencing artifact, a later analysis removed approximately 590 highly shared, low-generation-probability nucleotide sequences. In a later analysis, a clonal expansion index for each public chain was calculated from normalized within-repertoire ranks of inferred template counts. Generation probabilities in a later analysis came from a VDJ recombination model fitted to out-of-frame rearrangements, and those results were checked against IGoR. A later analysis scored TCR-TCR, TCR-HLA and TCR-CMV co-occurrence with hypergeometric tests, applying a repertoire-size bias correction to TCR pairs. In a later analysis, false discovery rates were estimated by permuting HLA or CMV assignments 20 times. In a later analysis, co-occurring TCRs were grouped with DBSCAN, and TCRdist sequence similarity was added when clustering was performed within HLA-allele-positive subsets. Co-occurrence clustering excluded repertoires with fewer than 30,000 or more than 120,000 public chains, plus five with anomalous nucleotide sharing. Held by TCRdb, this immuneACCESS table contains in-frame sequences only and omits some clones. Under half of the omission traces to an unresolved V gene where checked; the cause of the rest is unknown. That table furnishes V, J and clone size, whereas the DNA furnished D and trimming. The sample table contains a few hundred thousand clones; only one count was recorded for over 60% of them. The ten largest clones take up roughly 16% of the sample.

With regard to this clone: What this receptor recognizes is not known. Base qualities are not recorded, but no much larger clone differs from it by a single base.

Here the chain combines TRBV7-3 and TRBJ2-1, with 7 central nucleotides matching TRBD1. Source material: PBMCs. The sequence was obtained from a man between 40 and 49 years old in good health and CMV-seronegative. The nucleotide sequence is TGTGCCAGCAGCCCCACAGGGGCCAACTCCTACAATGAGCAGTTCTTC. Its coded protein is CASSPTGANSYNEQFF.